This T cell receptor beta chain originates from a study of shared clonotypes between healthy human individuals. Findings and limits, study-wide: Of the naive CD4 clonotypes, approximately 5% were shared across several donors.

As concerns this clone: Its antigen is currently unknown.

Repertoires were generated with immunoSEQ multiplex PCR, while TCRdb's copy carries only in-frame clones and drops some. Of around 2.1 million clones in the sample, approximately 96% were seen once. There were only Caucasian adults among the donors, and all lived in Nashville, Tennessee. The CDR3 has 13 amino acids. V was clipped by 3 bases and J by 12 bases, with 17 bases between them. Per the germline V gene, CDR1 is SQVTM and CDR2 is ANQGSEA. V gene TRBV29-1 combines with J gene TRBJ1-4, with a possible D match to TRBD1 (5 bases). Input material: naive CD4+ T cells sorted from blood. Subset defined: CD45RA+ positively selected. The clonotype was recovered from a man younger than 35 in good health. As DNA, the CDR3 is TGCAGCGTTGAGGCGGGGGGTCTTAGGGAACTGTTTTTT. This sequence encodes CSVEAGGLRELFF.